This passage covers 20 T cell receptor beta chains from one sample sequenced in a study of T cells after yellow fever vaccination. MiXCR was run by TCRdb on the 5' RACE reads, yielding one entry per CDR3 protein. Of almost 600,000 distinct CDR3 sequences in the sample, roughly 12% were seen once. Sequencing used PBMCs, obtained on the day of the yellow fever booster vaccination. The receptors shown here come from a man younger than 40 who received the YFV17D yellow fever vaccine.

This clonotype was seen only a few times. The J gene is TRBJ2-7, the V gene TRBV20-1; 9 bases align to TRBD2. The CDR3 has 15 residues. Germline CDR1 is DFQATT and CDR2 is SNEGSKA (reference sequence). CDR3: CSTPGAGGTSYEQYF. CDR3 nucleotides: TGCAGCACGCCGGGAGCGGGAGGCACCTCCTACGAGCAGTACTTC.

The rearrangement joins TRBV25-1 to TRBJ2-5; perhaps TRBD2 as D (5 bases). The germline V gene encodes CDR1 MGHDK and CDR2 SYGVNS. There are 14 residues in the CDR3. Between the trimmed V and J ends, which lost 2 bases and 1 base, there was a span of 8 bases. DNA for the CDR3: TGTGCCAGCAGTGAAGTACGGGGCCAAGAGACCCAGTACTTC. Its translation: CASSEVRGQETQYF.

There are many counts of this clonotype. The chain links TRBV27 to TRBJ2-2; 9 nucleotides agree with TRBD1. This CDR3 is built from 13 residues. Germline assignment: CDR1 MNHEY and CDR2 SMNVEV (reference sequence). After removal of 5 bases from V and 7 bases from J, the junction contained 2 bases not matched to a gene. The CDR3 sequence is CASSGQGIGELFF. For the CDR3, the DNA is TGTGCCAGCAGTGGACAGGGGATCGGGGAGCTGTTTTTT.

This clonotype was seen only a few times. The chain links TRBV27 to TRBJ1-1; D call uncertain. CDR1 MNHEY and CDR2 SMNVEV come from the germline V gene (reference sequence). This CDR3 has 14 residues. Trimming cost V 3 bases and J 4 bases, with 12 bases left between them. CDR3 residues: CASSLTERGTEAFF. The CDR3 nucleotides are TGTGCCAGCAGTTTGACGGAAAGAGGCACTGAAGCTTTCTTT.

The chain carries TRBV5-1 and TRBJ2-5, with 11 bases matching TRBD2. The CDR3 consists of 16 residues. Trimming at V came to 6 bases and at J to 1 base, leaving 8 bases not matched to a gene. Germline loops: CDR1 SGHRS, CDR2 YFSETQ. The CDR3: CASTDLSGGGQETQYF. As DNA, the CDR3 is TGCGCCAGCACCGACCTTAGCGGGGGGGGCCAAGAGACCCAGTACTTC. The variable domain in full, with the rest retrieved from reference TRBV5-1 and TRBJ2-5, is KAGVTQTPRYLIKTRGQQVTLSCSPISGHRSVSWYQQTPGQGLQFLFEYFSETQRNKGNFPGRFSGRQFSNSRSEMNVSTLELGDSALYLCASTDLSGGGQETQYFGPGTRLLVL.

The V gene is TRBV2, the J gene TRBJ2-3; 13 nucleotides line up with TRBD2. V lost 6 bases and J lost 4; bases outside the gene matches: 13. Germline CDR1 reads SNHLY; CDR2 reads FYNNEI. The CDR3 is 18 residues long. The CDR3 nucleotides read TGTGCCAGCAGAACCAATCCCCGGACTAGCGGGAGTGCAGATACGCAGTATTTT. It translates to CASRTNPRTSGSADTQYF.

The V and J genes are TRBV5-1 and TRBJ2-1; 8 nucleotides line up with TRBD1. This CDR3 spans 15 amino acids. After removal of 1 base from V and 8 bases from J, the junction contained 8 bases not matched to a gene. Germline values: CDR1 SGHRS, CDR2 YFSETQ. The CDR3 sequence is CASSLSPGGTDEQFF. The CDR3 nucleotides read TGCGCCAGCAGCTTGAGTCCAGGGGGCACCGATGAGCAGTTCTTC.

V usage is TRBV5-1 and J usage is TRBJ2-1, with TRBD2 matching 9 bases. The V and J ends lost 0 bases and 12 bases, in that order; junction bases with no gene match: 7. The CDR3 loop spans 14 amino acids. In germline, CDR1 is SGHRS, CDR2 YFSETQ. The CDR3 region has the DNA TGCGCCAGCAGCTTGGTTAATAGCGGGAGTGGGCAGTTCTTC. It specifies CASSLVNSGSGQFF.

This clonotype was recorded a few times. V is TRBV7-9 and J is TRBJ2-4; D uncertain. The CDR3 sequence is 11 residues long. Germline V gene lookup returns CDR1 SEHNR and CDR2 FQNEAQ (reference sequence). Trimming stripped 2 bases from V and 10 bases from J, with 6 bases between. CDR3 nucleotides: TGTGCCAGCAGCTTAAAGGGTATTCAGTACTTC. It yields the protein CASSLKGIQYF.

This clonotype was counted at least ten times. The chain employs TRBV28 and TRBJ2-7; no clear D. The germline CDR1 and CDR2 sequences are MDHEN and SYDVKM. The CDR3 contains 12 residues. V was trimmed by 8 bases and J by 3 bases, leaving 11 bases between them. CDR3 coding DNA: TGTGCCAGCGGGCAGATCTTCTACGAGCAGTACTTC. It translates to CASGQIFYEQYF.

There are many counts of this clonotype. The chain is built from TRBV29-1 and TRBJ2-3, with 7 bases fitting TRBD2. The V and J ends lost 7 bases and 5 bases, in that order; junction bases with no gene match: 9. The CDR3 covers 13 residues. Germline loops: CDR1 SQVTM, CDR2 ANQGSEA. The CDR3, as DNA: TGCAGCGACACCGGACTAGAGCGAGATACGCAGTATTTT. This codes for CSDTGLERDTQYF.

The rearrangement links TRBV27 to TRBJ2-7; possibly TRBD1 for D (6 bases). V was trimmed by 1 base and J by 3 bases, leaving 22 bases between them. The germline CDR1 and CDR2 sequences are MNHEY and SMNVEV (reference sequence). The CDR3 spans 18 residues. The CDR3 region is CASSLWAAGPKGGYEQYF. The CDR3 nucleotides read TGTGCCAGCAGTTTATGGGCGGCAGGCCCTAAAGGGGGCTACGAGCAGTACTTC.

The J gene is TRBJ1-1, the V gene TRBV30; no clear D. CDR1 and CDR2 from the germline V gene are GTSNPN and SVGIG (reference sequence). V lost 5 bases, J lost 1 base, and 14 bases lay in between. This CDR3 region has 14 residues. CDR3 sequence reads: CAWEGWPGNTEAFF. DNA of the CDR3: TGTGCCTGGGAGGGCTGGCCAGGGAACACTGAAGCTTTCTTT.

This clonotype was found a few times. The chain links TRBV5-1 to TRBJ1-1; 7 bases fit TRBD1. The trim removed 4 bases at V and 0 bases at J, leaving 9 bases unmatched. Per the germline V gene, CDR1 is SGHRS and CDR2 is YFSETQ. This CDR3 is built from 16 residues. CDR3 nucleotide sequence: TGCGCCAGCAGCCTACTGGGACAGAGGATGAACACTGAAGCTTTCTTT. Encoded protein: CASSLLGQRMNTEAFF.

The V call is TRBV24-1, the J call TRBJ1-2, with TRBD1 matching over 12 bases. The J segment lost 8 bases and the V segment lost 7 bases, leaving 7 bases of the junction unmatched. Germline lookup yields CDR1 KGHDR and CDR2 SFDVKD. This CDR3 has 14 residues. Written as DNA, the CDR3 is TGTGCCACCAGGGGGACAGGGGGCGTCGAAGGCTACACCTTC. Translating it yields CATRGTGGVEGYTF.

The sample holds many counts of this clonotype. The chain combines TRBV27 with TRBJ1-6; no reliable D call. There are 16 residues in the CDR3. Germline CDR1 reads MNHEY; CDR2 reads SMNVEV (reference sequence). V was cut by 1 base and J by 0 bases, with 7 bases left in between. The CDR3 sequence is CASSLYSSSYNSPLHF. The CDR3, as DNA: TGTGCCAGCAGTTTATATTCCAGCTCCTATAATTCACCCCTCCACTTT.

This clonotype has a count of ten or more. The CDR3 region is CASSLRLAGGRSSHTDTQYF. In DNA, the CDR3 is TGTGCCAGCAGCTTACGACTAGCGGGAGGGCGGTCCTCCCACACAGATACGCAGTATTTT. The chain uses TRBV11-3 and TRBJ2-3; TRBD2 matches 14 bases. The CDR3 spans 20 residues. CDR1 is SGHNT, CDR2 YENEEA, per germline. V shed 2 bases and J 2 bases; nucleotides not matched to a gene: 12. Combining the CDR3 with reference TRBV11-3 and TRBJ2-3 gives the whole variable domain EAGVVQSPRYKIIEKKQPVAFWCNPISGHNTLYWYLQNLGQGPELLIRYENEEAVDDSQLPKDRFSAERLKGVDSTLKIQPAELGDSAVYLCASSLRLAGGRSSHTDTQYFGPGTRLTVL.

A note on this clonotype: A read error may explain this, as a much larger clone is one base away. V usage is TRBV20-1 and J usage is TRBJ2-2; D call uncertain. The CDR3 is made up of 14 amino acids. Between the trimmed V and J ends, which lost 2 bases and 1 base, there was a span of 8 bases. The germline V gene has CDR1 DFQATT and CDR2 SNEGSKA (reference sequence). The CDR3 loop is CSARTTENTGELFF. The CDR3 region has the DNA TGCAGTGCTAGAACGACGGAGAACACCGGGGAGCTGTTTTTT.

The rearrangement links TRBV7-8 to TRBJ1-3, with D uncertain. Deletions cut 1 base from V and 2 bases from J, with 9 bases between. The CDR3 totals 15 residues. Per germline, CDR1 SGHVS and CDR2 FQNEAQ. The CDR3 here is CASSLDLNTGNTIYF. The CDR3 coding sequence is TGTGCCAGCAGCTTAGATTTGAATACTGGAAACACCATATATTTT. Filled out from reference TRBV7-8 and TRBJ1-3, the complete variable domain reads GAGVSQSPRYKVAKRGQDVALRCDPISGHVSLFWYQQALGQGPEFLTYFQNEAQLDKSGLPSDRFFAERPEGSVSTLKIQRTQQEDSAVYLCASSLDLNTGNTIYFGEGSWLTVV.

This clonotype has a handful of counts. The chain has TRBV20-1 and TRBJ2-2; 7 bases are shared with TRBD2. The CDR3 has 16 amino acids. Losses at the gene ends were 2 bases for V and 0 bases for J; bases not matched to a gene: 6. CDR1 is DFQATT and CDR2 is SNEGSKA in the germline V gene (reference sequence). This CDR3 is CSARKLAATNTGELFF. CDR3 DNA sequence: TGCAGTGCTAGAAAGCTAGCGGCGACGAACACCGGGGAGCTGTTTTTT.